The 15 T cell receptor beta chains listed next were all sequenced from one sample in a study of T cell repertoires in cytomegalovirus infection. MiXCR, run by TCRdb on the reads, gives a single entry per CDR3 protein. The sample includes a few hundred thousand distinct CDR3 sequences, under 25% seen only once; the top ten take around a sixth. Sequences were obtained from CD8+ T cells from PBMCs. Receptor source: a human donor in good health (CMV status not recorded). Some clones in this sample may be carry-over from other donors' samples.

There are a few counts of this clonotype. The V and J genes are TRBV12-3 or TRBV12-4 and TRBJ2-3; no definite D call. The CDR3 has 16 residues. Trimming took off 1 base at V and 3 bases at J, with 14 bases between the two ends. CDR3 DNA sequence: TGTGCCAGCAGTTTAGGACGTCCCAGTTTGACAGATACGCAGTATTTT. Translation: CASSLGRPSLTDTQYF.

This clonotype appeared a few times. The chain links TRBV7-2 to TRBJ2-5; D gene unclear. Trimming pared 2 bases from V and 0 bases from J, leaving 10 bases between. The germline gives CDR1 SGHTA, CDR2 FQGNSA. The CDR3 length is 15 residues. CDR3 DNA: TGTGCCAGCAGCTTAAATTGGTCCGACCAAGAGACCCAGTACTTC. Its translation is CASSLNWSDQETQYF.

The rearrangement uses TRBV19 and TRBJ1-2; D remains unclear. Germline V gene data show CDR1 as LNHDA and CDR2 as SQIVND (reference sequence). Trimming cost V 3 bases and J 3 bases, with 8 bases left between them. CDR3 length: 13 residues. CDR3 residues: CASSMGGDYGYTF. CDR3 nucleotide sequence: TGTGCCAGTAGTATGGGCGGGGACTATGGCTACACCTTC.

V and J are TRBV20-1 and TRBJ1-1; no firm D call. There are 16 residues in the CDR3. With 1 base removed from V and 2 bases from J, the gap between germline ends came to 17 bases. Per the germline V gene, CDR1 is DFQATT and CDR2 is SNEGSKA (reference sequence). CDR3 sequence (DNA): TGCAGTGCTAGAGGGCCCCGGGAGGGAAAAAACACTGAAGCTTTCTTT. Protein: CSARGPREGKNTEAFF.

This clonotype was recorded at least ten times. This rearrangement joins TRBV4-1 to TRBJ1-2; 7 bases map to TRBD1. Germline V gene lookup returns CDR1 MGHRA and CDR2 YSYEKL. V trimming: 3 bases; J trimming: 4 bases; junction bases outside the gene matches: 11. The CDR3 has 16 residues. CDR3 sequence reads: CASSQSAGQIVYGYTF. DNA for the CDR3: TGCGCCAGCAGCCAGTCAGCGGGACAGATAGTCTATGGCTACACCTTC.

This clonotype has only a few counts. The chain couples TRBV2 to TRBJ1-5, with TRBD1 as a possible D gene (5 bases). The CDR3 covers 16 residues. Trimming shortened V by 6 bases and J by 4 bases, and 19 bases separated the two germline ends. In germline, CDR1 is SNHLY, CDR2 FYNNEI. The CDR3, as DNA: TGTGCCAGCAGCCCCTCGACCGGGACTGGGAATCAGCCCCAGCATTTT. It translates to CASSPSTGTGNQPQHF.

This clonotype was detected only a few times. The chain recombines TRBV7-3 with TRBJ2-1, with D possibly matching TRBD1 (5 bases). Per the germline V gene, CDR1 is SGHTA and CDR2 is FQGTGA. The CDR3 runs to 13 residues. Trimming pared 3 bases from V and 8 bases from J, leaving 11 bases between. In DNA, the CDR3 is TGTGCCAGCAGCTTTTCAGGGATGGATGAGCAGTTCTTC. It codes for CASSFSGMDEQFF.

This clonotype came up many times. The CDR3 region is CASSSKPKYTEAFF. Written as DNA, the CDR3 is TGTGCCAGCAGCTCAAAACCTAAATACACTGAAGCTTTCTTT. V gene TRBV7-2 combines with J gene TRBJ1-1; D gene uncertain. CDR3 length: 14 amino acids. Germline assignment: CDR1 SGHTA and CDR2 FQGNSA. Trimming shortened V by 4 bases and J by 3 bases, and 12 bases separated the two germline ends.

This clonotype was recorded at least ten times. This chain joins TRBV7-2 and TRBJ2-3; 8 bases are a match to TRBD2. The CDR3 loop spans 15 amino acids. With 4 bases clipped from V and 6 bases from J, the junction kept 9 bases outside the gene matches. CDR1 SGHTA and CDR2 FQGNSA come from the germline V gene. In nucleotides, the CDR3 is TGTGCCAGCAGCTCGGAGACTAGCGTACGGGATACGCAGTATTTT. Protein sequence: CASSSETSVRDTQYF.

A few counts support this clonotype. Just one base apart from a much larger clone, this may be a read error. The chain joins TRBV28 to TRBJ1-1, with a possible D match to TRBD1 (6 bases). The CDR3 is 13 residues long. The V and J ends lost 2 bases and 7 bases respectively, with 11 bases between them. Germline CDR1 is MDHEN and CDR2 is SYDVKM. This chain's CDR3 is CASSLQGRCEAFF. In DNA form, the CDR3 reads TGTGCCAGCAGTTTACAGGGGCGCTGTGAAGCTTTCTTT.

This clonotype was seen more than once but under ten times. J is TRBJ2-7 and V is TRBV14; 9 bases map to TRBD1. Germline values: CDR1 SGHDN, CDR2 FVKESK. The CDR3 covers 15 residues. V lost 1 base to trimming and J lost 2 bases; unmatched junction nucleotides: 3. As DNA, the CDR3 is TGTGCCAGCAGCCAAGGGACAGGGGTAACCTACGAGCAGTACTTC. Protein: CASSQGTGVTYEQYF. The whole variable domain, filled in from reference TRBV14 and TRBJ2-7, reads EAGVTQFPSHSVIEKGQTVTLRCDPISGHDNLYWYRRVMGKEIKFLLHFVKESKQDESGMPNNRFLAERTGGTYSTLKVQPAELEDSGVYFCASSQGTGVTYEQYFGPGTRLTVT.

Remarks on this clonotype: A much bigger clone sits one base away, suggesting this may be a read error. V and J are TRBV7-4 and TRBJ1-3; no definite D call. CDR3 length: 16 amino acids. Trimming cost V 5 bases and J 6 bases, with 20 bases left between them. Per germline, CDR1 SGHVT and CDR2 SQSDAQ. The CDR3 DNA follows: TGTGCCAGCAGCACCCTGGGCGGGGAACCTGAAAACACCATATATTTT. It yields the protein CASSTLGGEPENTIYF. The full variable domain, with the rest looked up from reference TRBV7-4 and TRBJ1-3, is GAGVSQSPRYKVAKRGRDVALRCDSISGHVTLYWYRQTLGQGSEVLTYSQSDAQRDKSGRPSGRFSAERPERSVSTLKIQRTEQGDSAVYLCASSTLGGEPENTIYFGEGSWLTVV.

Comment on this clonotype: A read error may account for a junction end that differs from germline. This sequence joins TRBV7-3 and TRBJ1-1, with TRBD1 matching over 8 bases. Germline CDR1 reads SGHTA; CDR2 reads FQGTGA. This CDR3 has 15 amino acids. The CDR3 loop reads CASSPSGTGGTEAIF. CDR3 sequence (DNA): TGTGCCAGCAGCCCATCCGGGACAGGAGGGACTGAAGCTATCTTT.

This clonotype was found many times. This chain joins TRBV25-1 and TRBJ2-7, with 7 nucleotides matching TRBD1. There are 13 residues in the CDR3. Germline lookup yields CDR1 MGHDK and CDR2 SYGVNS. V lost 3 bases to trimming and J lost 6 bases; unmatched junction nucleotides: 5. Here the CDR3 reads CASSETGIREQYF. The CDR3 nucleotides read TGTGCCAGCAGTGAGACAGGGATTCGCGAGCAGTACTTC.

This clonotype has just a few counts. The chain recombines TRBV7-9 with TRBJ2-3; D possibly matches TRBD1 or TRBD2 (6 bases each). The CDR3 totals 13 residues. Trimming stripped 10 bases from V and 2 bases from J, with 13 bases between. Germline values: CDR1 SEHNR, CDR2 FQNEAQ (reference sequence). CDR3 in DNA: TGTGCCATCCTAGGGGGGCTCACAGATACGCAGTATTTT. Translating it yields CAILGGLTDTQYF.